Listed below are T cell receptor beta chains from one sample, sequenced in a study of blood T cell repertoires in COVID-19. TCRdb's copy holds only in-frame clones and misses some; the assay was immunoSEQ multiplex PCR. The profile shows roughly 150,000 clones, 84% of them singletons. The specimen sequenced was peripheral blood. The receptors originated from a woman older than 75 with COVID-19, enrolled during active disease. Each CDR3 is given without its conserved first and last residue. The D gene is left open where the match is weak.

NA TRBJ1-6 TRBV21-1 ASSVRDSFHNSPLH
NA TRBJ1-2 TRBV10-3 ATTGNYGYT
TRBD2 TRBJ2-1 TRBV3-1/TRBV3-2 ASYDSGGAGSYNEQF
TRBD1 TRBJ2-2 TRBV28 ASSWDRGPNTGELF
NA TRBJ1-2 TRBV12-3/TRBV12-4 ASSFTGLYGYT
NA TRBJ2-2 TRBV7-7 ASSPFSYTGELF
NA TRBJ1-2 TRBV19 ASSPTGSNYT
TRBD2 TRBJ2-1 TRBV28 ASSPSGGSSYNEQF
NA TRBJ2-7 TRBV16 ASSQFRDRHHSYEQY
NA TRBJ1-1 TRBV3-1/TRBV3-2 ASSRHTGSNEAF
NA TRBJ1-5 TRBV3-1/TRBV3-2 ASSQQGRDQPQH
TRBD2 TRBJ2-7 TRBV5-4 ASSLGREAISYEQY
TRBD2 TRBJ2-7 TRBV3-1/TRBV3-2 ASSPLGSSGMVYEQY
NA TRBJ1-1 TRBV28 ASSLRVTEAF
TRBD2 TRBJ2-3 TRBV10-1 ASSGSSGRTTDTQY
TRBD2 TRBJ2-3 TRBV27 ASSQTSRLITDTQY
TRBD2 TRBJ2-7 TRBV5-1 ASSLASGSSYEQY
NA TRBJ2-7 TRBV5-6 ASSLSHMRLREQY
TRBD1 TRBJ1-2 TRBV18 ASSPGRQGYGYT
TRBD2 TRBJ2-3 TRBV6-2/TRBV6-3 ASSYRGSGRARDITDTQY
NA TRBJ2-6 TRBV5-1 ASSVKGTRDFSGANVLT
NA TRBJ2-3 TRBV6-1 ASSDELADTQY
TRBD1 TRBJ1-2 TRBV6-1 ASSELTGSRHT
TRBD1 TRBJ1-2 TRBV19 ASRPTSGTGGAYGYT
NA TRBJ2-7 TRBV6-5 ASSYSKAGYYEQY
NA TRBJ2-3 TRBV9 ASSVGQGTDTQY
NA TRBJ1-2 TRBV30 AWSVQFQNYGYT
NA TRBJ1-1 TRBV12-3/TRBV12-4 ASSLTWEAF
TRBD1 TRBJ2-3 TRBV24-1 ATSTNRGIGDTQY
TRBD1 TRBJ2-3 TRBV5-1 ASSLAGTGDQLTQY
NA TRBJ2-3 TRBV2 ASSADLADTQY
TRBD2 TRBJ2-3 TRBV9 ASSVEAGPADTQY
NA TRBJ2-1 TRBV27 ASSPGLQQPTRQF
TRBD1 TRBJ1-5 TRBV19 ASNPRDRANQPQH
NA TRBJ2-1 TRBV9 ASSPGARSYNEQF
NA TRBJ2-1 TRBV5-1 ASSFSGRTYNEQF
TRBD2 TRBJ2-7 TRBV4-3 ASSQEERGPYEQY